This T cell receptor (beta chain) was found in a study of T cell repertoires in cytomegalovirus infection (dated by TCRdb to the late 2010s). With respect to the entire study: Because public TCR beta signatures pointed to carriage of CMV infection together with the matching HLA type, the HLA type of each donor mattered for the analysis. General study outcomes and caveats: In the ex vivo response, HLA-C-restricted CMV-specific TCR beta clonotypes were dominant, and in two of eight donors the single most frequent clonotype came from this HLA-C-restricted group. Cumulative frequency of public TCR beta family members discriminated carriers of CMV infection plus the relevant HLA type in this cohort and an independent approximately 350-donor cohort.

V is shortened by 5 bases, J by 4 bases, and the region joining them spans 12 bases. Inclusive of the bounding cysteine and phenylalanine, the CDR3 is 15 residues long. Kept here is only the CDR3 DNA, which spans 45 bases and is read in frame from base 1. CDR1 and CDR2 were assigned from the germline V gene as SGHTA and FQGNSA. The listed sequencing device is Illumina HiSeq 1500. The public reads were reprocessed in TCRdb via fastp at Q25 and MiXCR, keeping in-frame beta chains. For every CDR3 protein sequence, its rows merge into one entry that carries the most common genes and DNA. The sample table contains more than 500,000 distinct CDR3 sequences; only one count was recorded for 16% of them. 20% to 30% of the sample is in the top ten clones. This clonotype was seen many times. The antigen it recognizes is unknown. No per-base quality is available; no much larger clone lies one base away.

The sample consisted of CD8+ T cells from PBMCs. The sequence joins TRBV7-2 to TRBJ2-6, with no confident D gene call. This TCR was recovered from a human donor in good health (CMV status not recorded). Some clones in this sample may be carry-over from other donors' samples. The DNA sequence reads TGTGCCAGCAGCGCAACAGCGACCGGGGCCAACGTCCTGACTTTC. Protein translation: CASSATATGANVLTF.